One sample yielded the 13 T cell receptor beta chains listed below, sequenced in a study of shared clonotypes between healthy human individuals. Some clones are missing from TCRdb's copy, which holds only in-frame ones; the method was immunoSEQ multiplex PCR. The sample carries over 850,000 clones, 78% recorded once. Sequencing was carried out using memory CD4+ T cells from PBMCs. Noted subset: CD45RA-negative fraction. These receptors originate from a man younger than 35 in good health. Some clones in this sample may be carry-over from other donors' samples.

As concerns this clone: Different DNA sequences within this sample yield the same CDR3. V and J are TRBV18 and TRBJ2-2; D gene ambiguous. CDR3 length: 14 residues. Trimming took 1 base from V and 2 from J, leaving 5 bases between them. The germline CDR1 and CDR2 sequences are KGHSH and LQKENI. This CDR3 reads CASSPLQNTGELFF. Here the CDR3 DNA reads TGTGCCAGCTCACCACTCCAAAACACCGGGGAGCTGTTTTTT.

The chain recombines TRBV7-8 with TRBJ1-1; no clear D gene. Germline V gives CDR1 SGHVS, CDR2 FQNEAQ. The CDR3 is made up of 14 amino acids. The V gene lost 0 bases and the J gene lost 1 base, with 6 bases spanning the gap. The CDR3 nucleotides are TGTGCCAGCAGCTTAGCATCCCGGAACACTGAAGCTTTCTTT. The encoded protein is CASSLASRNTEAFF.

The chain uses TRBV5-6 and TRBJ2-2; perhaps TRBD2 as D (6 bases). Germline CDR1 reads SGHDT; CDR2 reads YYEEEE. The CDR3 loop spans 15 amino acids. With 3 bases removed from V and 4 bases from J, the gap between germline ends came to 13 bases. CDR3 region: CASSSGVWTTGELFF. As DNA, the CDR3 is TGTGCCAGCAGCTCGGGAGTTTGGACCACCGGGGAGCTGTTTTTT.

V usage is TRBV5-1 and J usage is TRBJ1-4; the D is unclear. Trimming left V 2 bases short and J 0 bases short, with 8 bases between. There are 15 residues in the CDR3. Germline V gene lookup returns CDR1 SGHRS and CDR2 YFSETQ. The CDR3 is CASSFSPATNEKLFF. The CDR3 DNA reads TGCGCCAGCAGCTTTTCTCCTGCAACTAATGAAAAACTGTTTTTT.

This clone was seen a few times. The genes are TRBV29-1 and TRBJ1-2, with D possibly TRBD1 on 5 matching bases. Trimming stripped 7 bases from V and 2 bases from J, with 11 bases between. The CDR3 runs to 12 residues. Germline CDR1 SQVTM, CDR2 ANQGSEA. The CDR3 nucleotides read TGCAGCGCCGCCCCAGGGAACTATGGCTACACCTTC. It specifies CSAAPGNYGYTF.

V and J are TRBV4-2 and TRBJ2-1; 16 nucleotides match TRBD2. CDR1 LGHNA and CDR2 YNFKEQ come from the germline V gene. The CDR3 extends over 19 amino acids. Trimming at V came to 4 bases and at J to 8 bases, leaving 14 bases not matched to a gene. The CDR3 loop reads CASSRNRGTSGRAPHEQFF. DNA of the CDR3: TGTGCCAGCAGCCGAAACCGCGGGACTAGCGGGAGGGCCCCTCATGAGCAGTTCTTC.

The chain joins TRBV7-9 to TRBJ2-5, with TRBD1 matching 8 bases. Trimming at V came to 5 bases and at J to 3 bases, leaving 14 bases not matched to a gene. There are 17 residues in the CDR3. CDR1 and CDR2 from the germline V gene are SEHNR and FQNEAQ (reference sequence). CDR3 amino acids: CASSDWTGPVSKETQYF. The CDR3 nucleotides are TGTGCCAGCAGCGACTGGACAGGGCCCGTATCCAAAGAGACCCAGTACTTC.

The chain combines TRBV5-5 with TRBJ2-2; D not certain. The germline V gene has CDR1 SGHKS and CDR2 YYEKEE (reference sequence). This CDR3 has 16 residues. V was pared by 2 bases and J by 8 bases, with 19 bases between. The CDR3 bases are TGTGCCAGCAGCTTCGGTGGTTCCCAAGTGGTTGGGGAGCTGTTTTTT. Its protein is CASSFGGSQVVGELFF. Full variable domain (outside the CDR3, taken from reference TRBV5-5 and TRBJ2-2): DAGVTQSPTHLIKTRGQQVTLRCSPISGHKSVSWYQQVLGQGPQFIFQYYEKEERGRGNFPDRFSARQFPNYSSELNVNALLLGDSALYLCASSFGGSQVVGELFFGEGSRLTVL.

This chain uses TRBV4-1 with TRBJ1-2, with unresolved D. Per the germline V gene, CDR1 is MGHRA and CDR2 is YSYEKL. The length of the CDR3 is 15 residues. Trimming pared 1 base from V and 3 bases from J, leaving 12 bases between. Here the CDR3 DNA reads TGCGCCAGCAGCCAAGGACCGGGCAGTGACTATGGCTACACCTTC. This codes for CASSQGPGSDYGYTF.

This clone was seen more than once but under ten times. The CDR3 loop reads CASSRGGSGSSYEQYF. The CDR3, as DNA: TGTGCCAGCAGTCGCGGCGGTAGCGGGAGCTCCTACGAGCAGTACTTC. The gene calls are TRBV28 and TRBJ2-7; 9 nucleotides align to TRBD2. With V trimmed by 5 bases and J by 0 bases, 8 bases remained unmatched. The CDR3 spans 16 residues. In germline, CDR1 is MDHEN, CDR2 SYDVKM.

The genes are TRBV5-1 and TRBJ2-1, with D possibly TRBD2 on 6 matching bases. Trimming shortened V by 0 bases and J by 10 bases, and 17 bases separated the two germline ends. The CDR3 extends over 15 amino acids. Germline values: CDR1 SGHRS, CDR2 YFSETQ. The CDR3 sequence is CASSLGLAGSQEQFF. In DNA, the CDR3 is TGCGCCAGCAGCTTGGGTCTCGCGGGAAGTCAGGAGCAGTTCTTC.

The chain links TRBV2 to TRBJ2-2; D gene uncertain. Germline V lookup: CDR1 SNHLY, CDR2 FYNNEI. Trimming pared 6 bases from V and 1 base from J, leaving 6 bases between. The CDR3 sequence is 13 residues long. The CDR3 bases are TGTGCCAGCAGGATTGAGAACACCGGGGAGCTGTTTTTT. Translation gives CASRIENTGELFF.

The V and J genes are TRBV10-3 and TRBJ1-1; D gene ambiguous. Germline V CDR1 and CDR2: ENHRY, SYGVKD. The CDR3 runs 13 residues. Trimming cost V 1 base and J 6 bases, with 9 bases left between them. CDR3 nucleotide sequence: TGTGCCATCAGTGAGTTCGGAGAGGCTGAAGCTTTCTTT. It specifies CAISEFGEAEAFF.